Listed here are 15 T cell receptor beta chains from one sample, sequenced in a study of blood T cell repertoires in COVID-19. Assay: immunoSEQ multiplex PCR; the TCRdb copy retains only in-frame clones and omits some. Of about 330,000 clones in the sample, around 89% were seen once. Sequencing was done on a sample of peripheral blood. The source is a woman aged 45-65 years with active or convalescent COVID-19.

The chain links TRBV15 to TRBJ2-1; 8 nucleotides align to TRBD2. This CDR3 has 16 residues. Germline assignment: CDR1 LNHNV and CDR2 YYDKDF (reference sequence). V lost 1 base and J lost 8; bases outside the gene matches: 10. The CDR3 is CATSRVGTRIFDEQFF. As DNA, the CDR3 is TGTGCCACCAGCAGAGTCGGGACTAGAATTTTCGATGAGCAGTTCTTC. The full variable domain, rest sourced from reference TRBV15 and TRBJ2-1, is DAMVIQNPRYQVTQFGKPVTLSCSQTLNHNVMYWYQQKSSQAPKLLFHYYDKDFNNEADTPDNFQSRRPNTSFCFLDIRSPGLGDTAMYLCATSRVGTRIFDEQFFGPGTRLTVL.

This chain connects TRBV28 to TRBJ2-3, with D perhaps TRBD1 (5 bases). CDR1 MDHEN and CDR2 SYDVKM come from the germline V gene. The CDR3 is made up of 15 amino acids. Trimming pared 6 bases from V and 0 bases from J, leaving 13 bases between. DNA of the CDR3: TGTGCCAGCAGGTACACAGGACCTAGCACAGATACGCAGTATTTT. This codes for CASRYTGPSTDTQYF. Drawing the rest from reference TRBV28 and TRBJ2-3, the complete variable domain is DVKVTQSSRYLVKRTGEKVFLECVQDMDHENMFWYRQDPGLGLRLIYFSYDVKMKEKGDIPEGYSVSREKKERFSLILESASTNQTSMYLCASRYTGPSTDTQYFGPGTRLTVL.

The J gene is TRBJ1-2, the V gene TRBV30; D may be TRBD1 (5 bases). The V end lost 6 bases, the J end lost 6 bases, and 17 bases lay between the germline ends. The CDR3 totals 13 residues. The germline CDR1 and CDR2 sequences are GTSNPN and SVGIG (reference sequence). CDR3: CACPGGFADGYTF. As DNA, the CDR3 is TGTGCCTGTCCGGGGGGGTTTGCAGATGGCTACACCTTC.

The CDR3 nucleotides are TGTGCCATTTCCGGGACAGACAATAACATTCAGTACTTC. The encoded protein is CAISGTDNNIQYF. The rearrangement joins TRBV19 to TRBJ2-4, with 7 bases identical to TRBD1. The CDR3 spans 13 residues. J was trimmed by 7 bases and V by 10 bases; bases with no gene match: 10. Germline V lookup: CDR1 LNHDA, CDR2 SQIVND (reference sequence).

CDR3 region: CASSLGARETQYF. CDR3 coding DNA: TGTGCCAGCAGCCTGGGGGCCCGGGAGACCCAGTACTTC. The J gene is TRBJ2-5, the V gene TRBV7-3; a possible D gene is TRBD1 (6 bases). Trimming removed 5 bases from V and 5 bases from J, with 12 bases in between. The CDR3 consists of 13 residues. Germline values: CDR1 SGHTA, CDR2 FQGTGA.

The CDR3 bases are TGCGCCAGCAGCCCATCCCAGAAACAGGGCCTCTCTGGCTACACCTTC. This encodes CASSPSQKQGLSGYTF. The rearrangement links TRBV4-3 to TRBJ1-2; D possibly corresponds to TRBD1 (6 bases). V was cut by 4 bases and J by 7 bases, with 22 bases left in between. The CDR3 loop spans 16 amino acids. The V gene's germline CDR1 is LGHNA and CDR2 YSLEER.

In the case of this clone: Other DNA variants within this sample encode the same CDR3. The chain is built from TRBV6-5 and TRBJ1-2; 7 bases fit TRBD1. CDR1 MNHEY and CDR2 SVGAGI come from the germline V gene. The CDR3 sequence is 14 residues long. Losses at the gene ends were 6 bases for V and 0 bases for J; bases not matched to a gene: 4. CDR3 bases: TGTGCCAGCAGCAGGACAGGATCTAACTATGGCTACACCTTC. It encodes CASSRTGSNYGYTF.

This rearrangement joins TRBV30 to TRBJ2-1; 8 positions match TRBD2. J lost 6 bases, V lost 7 bases, and 5 bases had no gene match. Per germline, CDR1 GTSNPN and CDR2 SVGIG (reference sequence). The CDR3 consists of 12 residues. The DNA for the CDR3 is TGTGCCTTAAACGGGAGGGCCAATGAGCAGTTCTTC. Its translation is CALNGRANEQFF.

This sequence joins TRBV2 and TRBJ2-1, with 10 bases identical to TRBD2. This CDR3 has 13 residues. Germline V gene data show CDR1 as SNHLY and CDR2 as FYNNEI. V gave up 8 bases and J gave up 6 bases; unmatched junction bases: 4. CDR3 sequence: CASEREGGNEQFF. Here the CDR3 DNA reads TGTGCCAGCGAGCGGGAGGGGGGCAATGAGCAGTTCTTC.

The chain is built from TRBV7-6 and TRBJ2-5, with 13 bases lining up with TRBD2. The V segment lost 5 bases and the J segment 5 bases; nucleotides outside the gene matches: 8. CDR1 and CDR2 (germline): SGHVS, FNYEAQ. The CDR3 is 16 residues long. The DNA of the CDR3 is TGTGCCAGCAGCGCCCTGACTAGCGGGGGGTCCGAGACCCAGTACTTC. It encodes CASSALTSGGSETQYF.

This clone was seen once. The rearrangement links TRBV19 to TRBJ2-1, with D possibly matching TRBD1 (5 bases). V was shortened by 3 bases and J by 0 bases, with 15 bases between the two germline ends. The germline gives CDR1 LNHDA, CDR2 SQIVND (reference sequence). There are 17 residues in the CDR3. CDR3 nucleotides: TGTGCCAGTAGTATTAGGGGCGGAACCCTCTCCTACAATGAGCAGTTCTTC. Its translation: CASSIRGGTLSYNEQFF.

This sequence joins TRBV28 and TRBJ1-2; D unresolved. The CDR3 sequence is 14 residues long. Trimming stripped 5 bases from V and 8 bases from J, with 18 bases between. CDR1 MDHEN and CDR2 SYDVKM come from the germline V gene. CDR3 bases: TGTGCCAGCAGTCCATACCCCAGGCGCTCGGGCTACACCTTC. It yields the protein CASSPYPRRSGYTF.

J is TRBJ1-3 and V is TRBV28, with a possible D match to TRBD1 (5 bases). The CDR3 length is 15 residues. Trimming took off 6 bases at V and 0 bases at J, with 12 bases between the two ends. CDR1 MDHEN and CDR2 SYDVKM come from the germline V gene. Here the CDR3 DNA reads TGTGCCAGCAGCGGACACCCGTTCTCTGGAAACACCATATATTTT. Translation gives CASSGHPFSGNTIYF.

V and J are TRBV7-2 and TRBJ1-2; 10 nucleotides match TRBD1. The CDR3 loop spans 15 amino acids. CDR1 SGHTA and CDR2 FQGNSA come from the germline V gene. Germline trimming cut 4 bases from V and 9 bases from J; bases unmatched to any gene: 11. CDR3 protein: CASSSNPTGGRSYTF. CDR3 DNA: TGTGCCAGCAGCTCCAATCCGACAGGGGGCAGGAGCTACACCTTC.

The V call is TRBV3-1 (or the pseudogene TRBV3-2), the J call TRBJ2-3; 11 nucleotides agree with TRBD1. After removal of 8 bases from V and 2 bases from J, the junction contained 12 bases not matched to a gene. The CDR3 extends over 17 amino acids. The germline V gene encodes CDR1 LGHDT and CDR2 YNNKEL (reference sequence). CDR3 sequence reads: CASSWDRGVEDTDTQYF. CDR3 sequence (DNA): TGTGCCAGCTCCTGGGACAGGGGGGTTGAGGACACAGATACGCAGTATTTT.